This passage covers 5 T cell receptor beta chains from one sample sequenced in a study of blood T cell repertoires in COVID-19. TCRdb keeps only in-frame clones here, not all; method: immunoSEQ multiplex PCR. The repertoire includes over 200,000 clones, around 84% of them detected once, and 15% to 20% sits in the top ten. The sequenced sample was peripheral blood. The receptors stem from a woman over 75 with active or convalescent COVID-19.

The gene calls are TRBV7-3 and TRBJ1-1, with 9 bases fitting TRBD1. Germline V gene sequence: CDR1 SGHTA, CDR2 FQGTGA. The CDR3 is 15 amino acids. V lost 3 bases, J lost 1 base, and 3 bases stayed unmatched. The CDR3 here is CASSLGQGKNTEAFF. CDR3 DNA sequence: TGTGCCAGCAGCTTGGGACAGGGCAAGAACACTGAAGCTTTCTTT.

This chain uses TRBV5-1 with TRBJ1-1, with 12 bases fitting TRBD1. The trim removed 4 bases at V and 5 bases at J, leaving 9 bases unmatched. The CDR3 length is 16 residues. Germline V gene lookup returns CDR1 SGHRS and CDR2 YFSETQ. The CDR3 sequence is CASSEGPGQGATEAFF. Here the CDR3 DNA reads TGCGCCAGCAGCGAAGGGCCGGGACAGGGGGCGACTGAAGCTTTCTTT.

V and J are TRBV11-2 and TRBJ2-1; D ambiguous. Trimming cost V 0 bases and J 4 bases, with 13 bases left between them. This CDR3 has 16 amino acids. Germline assignment: CDR1 SGHAT and CDR2 FQNNGV. The CDR3 DNA sequence: TGTGCCAGCAGCTTAGAGAATAGCAACATGTACAATGAGCAGTTCTTC. This translates into CASSLENSNMYNEQFF.

In this sample, this clone turned up a few times. The V and J genes are TRBV5-1 and TRBJ1-4, with 7 nucleotides matching TRBD1. This CDR3 is built from 15 residues. In germline, CDR1 is SGHRS, CDR2 YFSETQ. Trimming at V came to 4 bases and at J to 2 bases, leaving 5 bases not matched to a gene. The DNA of the CDR3 is TGCGCCAGCAGCCAAACGACAGGGACTAATGAAAAACTGTTTTTT. Translation: CASSQTTGTNEKLFF.

V and J are TRBV5-4 and TRBJ2-3; 9 nucleotides agree with TRBD1. V was clipped by 4 bases and J by 6 bases; unmatched bases: 3. The germline V gene has CDR1 SGHNT and CDR2 YYREEE (reference sequence). This CDR3 contains 13 residues. CDR3 in DNA: TGTGCCAGCAGCCCACAGGGGGCGGATACGCAGTATTTT. Protein product: CASSPQGADTQYF.